The 3 T cell receptor beta chains in this list originate from one sample, sequenced in a study of T cell clones after liver transplantation. Data came from immunoSEQ multiplex PCR; TCRdb stores just in-frame clones and leaves some out. This table has about 6,100 clones, approximately 81% appearing once. Sequencing was performed on CD8+ T cells from blood, taken before liver transplant. All receptors come from a human donor who received a liver transplant.

The chain combines TRBV27 with TRBJ2-7, with a possible D match to TRBD2 (5 bases). V lost 2 bases and J 6 bases, leaving 17 bases between the germline ends. Germline CDR1 reads MNHEY; CDR2 reads SMNVEV (reference sequence). The CDR3 contains 15 residues. This CDR3 reads CASSLTLGGLGEQYF. The DNA for the CDR3 is TGTGCCAGCAGTTTAACGCTAGGAGGCCTAGGCGAGCAGTACTTC.

This clone was counted a few times. The chain uses TRBV6-1 and TRBJ2-1; TRBD1 is a possible D gene (6 bases). Germline-derived CDR1 and CDR2 are MNHNS and SASEGT. Trimming shortened V by 5 bases and J by 3 bases, and 11 bases separated the two germline ends. This CDR3 is built from 14 residues. In DNA form, the CDR3 reads TGTGCCAGCAGTACTGGACAGATCTACAATGAGCAGTTCTTC. Translating it yields CASSTGQIYNEQFF.

The CDR3 here is CASSLVSGVSNEQFF. As DNA, the CDR3 is TGTGCCAGCAGCTTAGTTAGCGGGGTCTCCAATGAGCAGTTCTTC. V usage is TRBV7-3 and J usage is TRBJ2-1; TRBD2 matches at 8 bases. The V segment lost 2 bases and the J segment 6 bases; nucleotides outside the gene matches: 6. The length of the CDR3 is 15 residues. From germline, CDR1 is SGHTA and CDR2 FQGTGA.